The rows below give T cell receptor beta chains drawn from one sample of a study of cytomegalovirus exposure and HLA in healthy donors. Sequenced by immunoSEQ multiplex PCR; TCRdb stores in-frame clones only, minus some. This table has some 140,000 clones, about four fifths appearing once. Sequencing was performed on PBMCs. These TCRs come from a man aged 25 to 45 in good health. Both conserved end residues are part of each CDR3. The order of the fields is J gene, D gene, clone size, V gene, CDR3 DNA, CDR3 protein. The D gene is left open where the match is weak. The size of a clone is reported for some rows only, either as once, few or many, or as a class for expanded clones.

>TRBJ2-3|NA|NA|TRBV18
TGTGCCAGCTCACCAGACGACTTAAGCACAGATACGCAGTATTTT
CASSPDDLSTDTQYF
>TRBJ2-7|NA|NA|TRBV28
TGTGCCAGCACCTCTGGAGTCCCCGTCGAGCAGTACTTC
CASTSGVPVEQYF
>TRBJ2-7|NA|NA|TRBV10-2
TGCGCCAGCAGTAAGGACTCTAGCTCCTACGAGCAGTACTTC
CASSKDSSSYEQYF
>TRBJ2-4|NA|NA|TRBV7-7
TGTGCCAGCAGCTTAGAGTGGGGGGACATTCAGTACTTC
CASSLEWGDIQYF
>TRBJ1-1|NA|NA|TRBV4-1
TGCGCCAGCAGCCAAGATACCTCGAGCACTGAAGCTTTCTTT
CASSQDTSSTEAFF
>TRBJ1-6|TRBD1|NA|TRBV7-9
TGTGCCAGCAGCTCCCGGGACAGTCAGAATTCACCCCTCCACTTT
CASSSRDSQNSPLHF
>TRBJ2-1|TRBD2|NA|TRBV7-8
TGTGCCAGCAGCTTGGGGACTAGCGGGATGGAGGAGCAGTTCTTC
CASSLGTSGMEEQFF
>TRBJ2-6|NA|NA|TRBV19
TGTGCCAGTAGTCGGGGGGCCGGGTCTGGGGCCAACGTCCTGACTTTC
CASSRGAGSGANVLTF
>TRBJ2-1|TRBD2|once|TRBV19
TGTGCCAGTACCATGGGTAGCGGGAGGCTGAGCGCCTACAATGAGCAGTTCTTC
CASTMGSGRLSAYNEQFF
>TRBJ1-5|NA|once|TRBV6-1
TGTGCCAGCAGTCGCCCTGAGGCCATGGATCAGCCCCAGCATTTT
CASSRPEAMDQPQHF
>TRBJ2-7|TRBD2|NA|TRBV6-6
TGTGCCAGCAGTTCCCATCTAGCGGGAGCCTACGAGCAGTACTTC
CASSSHLAGAYEQYF
>TRBJ2-6|NA|NA|TRBV7-2
TGTGCCAGCAGCTTTCCCTTCTATGGGGCCAACGTCCTGACTTTC
CASSFPFYGANVLTF
>TRBJ1-2|TRBD1|NA|TRBV7-9
TGTTCCAGCAGCCGTGGGACAGACTATGGCTACACCTTC
CSSSRGTDYGYTF
>TRBJ2-1|TRBD1|NA|TRBV7-2
TGTGCCAGCAGCTTGGGACAGAACAATGAGCAGTTCTTC
CASSLGQNNEQFF
>TRBJ2-7|TRBD2|NA|TRBV6-1
TGTGCCAGCAGTGAACTAGCGGCCAGCTCCTACGAGCAGTACTTC
CASSELAASSYEQYF
>TRBJ2-2|NA|once|TRBV11-2
TGTGCCAGCAGCGGACAACAGGGAACGAACACCGGGGAGCTGTTTTTT
CASSGQQGTNTGELFF
>TRBJ1-1|NA|NA|TRBV7-2
TGTGCCAGCAGCCTCCAGACCAGGCGGGCGAACACTGAAGCTTTCTTT
CASSLQTRRANTEAFF
>TRBJ1-1|NA|medium-sized|TRBV4-1
TGCGCCAGCGGAAGGGGGGGCTCTACTGAAGCTTTCTTT
CASGRGGSTEAFF
>TRBJ2-1|TRBD2|NA|TRBV6-4
TGTGCCAGCAGTTGGACTAGCGGGACCCCAACGAGTGAGCAGTTCTTC
CASSWTSGTPTSEQFF
>TRBJ2-2|TRBD1|NA|TRBV18
TGTGCCAGCTCACCTCAACCGGGACAGATAAAATATTCGAACACCGGGGAGCTGTTTTTT
CASSPQPGQIKYSNTGELFF
>TRBJ2-7|TRBD1|NA|TRBV27
TGTGCCAGCAGCCCATGGACAGGGTCCGAGCAGTACTTC
CASSPWTGSEQYF
>TRBJ2-3|NA|NA|TRBV7-9
TGTTCCAGCAGCTTAACGAGGGGGTTCGCAGATACGCAGTATTTT
CSSSLTRGFADTQYF
>TRBJ2-1|NA|NA|TRBV6-5
TGTGCCAGCAGTTACTCGAACGGGAATGAGCAGTTCTTC
CASSYSNGNEQFF
>TRBJ2-3|NA|NA|TRBV19
TGTGCCAGTAGTGAACAGCTAGCCTTCAATACAGATACGCAGTATTTT
CASSEQLAFNTDTQYF
>TRBJ2-5|NA|NA|TRBV6-5
TGTGCCAGCAGTTACCAGGGCCTCCAAGAGACCCAGTACTTC
CASSYQGLQETQYF
>TRBJ2-1|TRBD2|few|TRBV28
TGTGCCAGCAGTCTCCTGGGGCTAGCGGGAAGCTCCTACAATGAGCAGTTCTTC
CASSLLGLAGSSYNEQFF
>TRBJ2-7|TRBD1|NA|TRBV6-5
TGTGCCAGCAGTTTAAAACCGGGACAGGGCTTGTACGAGCAGTACTTC
CASSLKPGQGLYEQYF
>TRBJ2-7|NA|NA|TRBV23-1
TGCGCCAGCAACAATGACGAGCAGTACTTC
CASNNDEQYF
>TRBJ1-2|NA|NA|TRBV28
TGTGCCAGCAGTTTAGCAGGGAAGGGCTACACCTTC
CASSLAGKGYTF
>TRBJ2-7|TRBD2|NA|TRBV27
TGTGCCAGCAGTTTATCTAGCGGGGGCTACGAGCAGTACTTC
CASSLSSGGYEQYF
>TRBJ1-6|NA|NA|TRBV6-5
TGTGCCAGCAGTTACGGCCAGGGCAATTCACCCCTCCACTTT
CASSYGQGNSPLHF
>TRBJ1-2|NA|NA|TRBV6-5
TGTGCCAGCAGTTCCCTACAGGGCTACTATGGCTACACCTTC
CASSSLQGYYGYTF
>TRBJ1-2|NA|NA|TRBV15
TGTGCCACCAGCAGAGAAGTGGACAGCTACTATGGCTACACCTTC
CATSREVDSYYGYTF
>TRBJ2-4|NA|NA|TRBV5-1
TGCGCCAGCAGCTTGGATGCCCAGGTCAACATTCAGTACTTC
CASSLDAQVNIQYF
>TRBJ1-1|TRBD1|NA|TRBV5-1
TGCGCCAGCAGTCAGGGGGCGCAGCGCACTGAAGCTTTCTTT
CASSQGAQRTEAFF
>TRBJ2-7|TRBD1|NA|TRBV6-1
TGTGCCAGCAGTGCTCGATACAGGGGGAGCTCCTACGAGCAGTACTTC
CASSARYRGSSYEQYF
>TRBJ1-5|TRBD1|NA|TRBV27
TGTGCCAGCAGTTCCCGACAGGGTGGTCAGCCCCAGCATTTT
CASSSRQGGQPQHF
>TRBJ2-5|NA|once|TRBV5-1
TGCGCCAGCAGTAAGGTGACTCAAGTCAAAGAGACCCAGTACTTC
CASSKVTQVKETQYF
>TRBJ1-1|NA|NA|TRBV10-1
TGCGCCAGCAGTGGTAAGATCGGGGTTGGGAACACTGAAGCTTTCTTT
CASSGKIGVGNTEAFF
>TRBJ1-2|TRBD1|NA|TRBV27
TGTGCCAGCATCAGGACAGGGCGGCCTAACTATGGCTACACCTTC
CASIRTGRPNYGYTF
>TRBJ2-7|NA|NA|TRBV25-1
TGTGCCAGCAGTGAAAGCCGGTGGTTCTTC
CASSESRWFF
>TRBJ2-3|TRBD1|NA|TRBV11-2
TGTGCCAGCAGCTTTACGCCCGGACAGGCGGATACGCAGTATTTT
CASSFTPGQADTQYF
>TRBJ1-4|NA|NA|TRBV7-9
TGTGCCAGCAGCCGACAAGCCGCAACTAATGAAAAACTGTTTTTT
CASSRQAATNEKLFF
>TRBJ1-2|NA|NA|TRBV5-6
TGTGCCAGCAGACCCCTCGGGAAGGACTATGGCTACACCTTC
CASRPLGKDYGYTF
>TRBJ2-7|NA|few|TRBV6-6
TGTGCCAGCAGTTACGGGGGCGGCGGGTTCGAGCAGTACTTC
CASSYGGGGFEQYF
>TRBJ2-7|NA|NA|TRBV19
TGTGCCAGTAGTATAGCGGGAGCCCTGACCTACGAGCAGTACTTC
CASSIAGALTYEQYF
>TRBJ2-1|TRBD2|NA|TRBV28
TGTGCCAGCAGTTTGGAGACTAGCGGGAGTGGGGCTTACAATGAGCAGTTCTTC
CASSLETSGSGAYNEQFF